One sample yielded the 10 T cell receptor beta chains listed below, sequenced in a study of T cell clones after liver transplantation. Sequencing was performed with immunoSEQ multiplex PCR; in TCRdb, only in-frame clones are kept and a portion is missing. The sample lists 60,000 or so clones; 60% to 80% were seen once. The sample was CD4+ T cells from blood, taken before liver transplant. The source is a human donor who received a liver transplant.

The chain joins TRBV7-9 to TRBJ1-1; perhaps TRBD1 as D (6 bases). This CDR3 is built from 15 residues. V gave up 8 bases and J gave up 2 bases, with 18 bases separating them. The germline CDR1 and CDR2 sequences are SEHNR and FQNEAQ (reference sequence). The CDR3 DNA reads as TGTGCCAGCGGACCTACAAACAGGGACAACACTGAAGCTTTCTTT. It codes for CASGPTNRDNTEAFF.

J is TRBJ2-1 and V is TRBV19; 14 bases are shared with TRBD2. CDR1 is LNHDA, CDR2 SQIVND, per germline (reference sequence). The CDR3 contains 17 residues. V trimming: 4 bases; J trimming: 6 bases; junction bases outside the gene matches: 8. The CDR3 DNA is TGTGCCAGTAGTAAGACTAGCGGGGGGGCCGCTCCCAATGAGCAGTTCTTC. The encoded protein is CASSKTSGGAAPNEQFF.

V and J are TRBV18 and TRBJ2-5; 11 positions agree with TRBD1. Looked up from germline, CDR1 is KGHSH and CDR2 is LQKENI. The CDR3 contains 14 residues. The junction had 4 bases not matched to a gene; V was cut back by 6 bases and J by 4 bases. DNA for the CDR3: TGTGCCAGCTCGCGGACAGGGGGCAGAGAGACCCAGTACTTC. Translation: CASSRTGGRETQYF.

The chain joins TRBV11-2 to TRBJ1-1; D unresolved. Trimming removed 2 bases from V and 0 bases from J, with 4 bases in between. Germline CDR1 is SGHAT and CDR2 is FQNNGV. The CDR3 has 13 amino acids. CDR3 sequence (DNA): TGTGCCAGCAGCTTAACAGTGAACACTGAAGCTTTCTTT. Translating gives CASSLTVNTEAFF.

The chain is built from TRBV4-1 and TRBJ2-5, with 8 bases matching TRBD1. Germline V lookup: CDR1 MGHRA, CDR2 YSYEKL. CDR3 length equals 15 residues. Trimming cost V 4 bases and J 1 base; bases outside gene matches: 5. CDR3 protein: CASSLPTGGQETQYF. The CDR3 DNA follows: TGCGCCAGCAGCCTTCCCACAGGGGGCCAAGAGACCCAGTACTTC.

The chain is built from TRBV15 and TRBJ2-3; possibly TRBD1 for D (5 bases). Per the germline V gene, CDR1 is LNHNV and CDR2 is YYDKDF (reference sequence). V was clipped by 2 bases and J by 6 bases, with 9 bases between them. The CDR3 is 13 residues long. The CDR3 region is CATSRQGGDTQYF. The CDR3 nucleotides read TGTGCCACCAGCAGACAGGGTGGCGATACGCAGTATTTT.

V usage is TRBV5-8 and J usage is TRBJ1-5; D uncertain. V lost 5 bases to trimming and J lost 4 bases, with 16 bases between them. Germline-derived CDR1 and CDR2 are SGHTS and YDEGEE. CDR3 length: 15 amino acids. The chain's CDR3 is CASRTSTGRNQPQHF. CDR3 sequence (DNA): TGTGCCAGCAGAACCTCTACGGGGAGGAATCAGCCCCAGCATTTT.

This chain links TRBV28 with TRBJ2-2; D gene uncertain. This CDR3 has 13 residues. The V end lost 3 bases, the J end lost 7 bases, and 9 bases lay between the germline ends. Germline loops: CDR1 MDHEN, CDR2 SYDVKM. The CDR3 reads CASSFRRNGELFF. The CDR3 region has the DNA TGTGCCAGCAGTTTTCGGCGGAACGGGGAGCTGTTTTTT. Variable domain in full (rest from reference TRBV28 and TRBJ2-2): DVKVTQSSRYLVKRTGEKVFLECVQDMDHENMFWYRQDPGLGLRLIYFSYDVKMKEKGDIPEGYSVSREKKERFSLILESASTNQTSMYLCASSFRRNGELFFGEGSRLTVL.

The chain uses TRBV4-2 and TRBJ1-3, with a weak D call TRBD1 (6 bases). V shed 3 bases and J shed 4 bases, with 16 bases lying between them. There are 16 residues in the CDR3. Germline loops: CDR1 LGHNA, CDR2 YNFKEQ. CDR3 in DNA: TGTGCCAGCAGCCAGCGCACTACAGGGAACGGAAACACCATATATTTT. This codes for CASSQRTTGNGNTIYF.

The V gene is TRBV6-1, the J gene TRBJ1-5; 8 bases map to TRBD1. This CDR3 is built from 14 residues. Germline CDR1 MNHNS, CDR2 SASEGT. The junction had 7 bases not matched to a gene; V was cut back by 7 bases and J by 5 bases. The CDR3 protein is CASTPGGGYQPQHF. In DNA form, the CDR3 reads TGTGCCAGCACTCCAGGGGGCGGCTATCAGCCCCAGCATTTT.